These T cell receptor beta chains were read from a single sample in a study of cytomegalovirus exposure and HLA in healthy donors. The assay was immunoSEQ multiplex PCR, and TCRdb's table has in-frame clones only and misses some. The table records approximately 210,000 clones, about 82% of them present only once. Sequencing used PBMCs. Receptors originate from a woman under 30 in good health and CMV-seronegative. Each CDR3 is given with its conserved first and last residue. A D gene is named only where the DNA matches it firmly. A clone size is listed for some rows: how often the clone was seen (once, few, many), or a class if it is expanded.

CDR3 protein: CASSLFTGGPNQPQHF
CDR3 DNA: TGTGCCAGCAGCTTATTCACAGGGGGTCCTAATCAGCCCCAGCATTTT
J gene: TRBJ1-5
D gene: TRBD1
clone size: NA
V gene: TRBV7-8

CDR3 protein: CASSPRGPPLVNEQFF
CDR3 DNA: TGTGCCAGCTCACCAAGGGGGCCTCCCCTTGTCAATGAGCAGTTCTTC
J gene: TRBJ2-1
D gene: TRBD1
clone size: NA
V gene: TRBV18

CDR3 protein: CASSPLTGLVRSYEQYF
CDR3 DNA: TGTGCCAGCAGCCCGCTAACCGGACTAGTCAGGTCCTACGAGCAGTACTTC
J gene: TRBJ2-7
D gene: TRBD2
clone size: NA
V gene: TRBV7-9

CDR3 protein: CASSSTGTSGTTYNEQFF
CDR3 DNA: TGTGCCAGCAGCTCTACCGGGACTAGCGGGACCACCTACAATGAGCAGTTCTTC
J gene: TRBJ2-1
D gene: TRBD2
clone size: NA
V gene: TRBV7-9

CDR3 protein: CATSRDQGKNQPQHF
CDR3 DNA: TGTGCCACCAGCAGAGACCAGGGAAAAAATCAGCCCCAGCATTTT
J gene: TRBJ1-5
D gene: NA
clone size: NA
V gene: TRBV15

CDR3 protein: CASSTREGYTDTQYF
CDR3 DNA: TGTGCCAGTAGTACCCGGGAGGGGTACACAGATACGCAGTATTTT
J gene: TRBJ2-3
D gene: TRBD2
clone size: NA
V gene: TRBV19

CDR3 protein: CSVMGQGLYEQYF
CDR3 DNA: TGCAGCGTTATGGGACAGGGGCTCTACGAGCAGTACTTC
J gene: TRBJ2-7
D gene: TRBD1
clone size: NA
V gene: TRBV29-1

CDR3 protein: CASSLIPSAGANVLTF
CDR3 DNA: TGCGCCAGCAGCTTAATCCCCTCCGCTGGGGCCAACGTCCTGACTTTC
J gene: TRBJ2-6
D gene: NA
clone size: NA
V gene: TRBV5-1

CDR3 protein: CASSLDPTVSYEQYF
CDR3 DNA: TGTGCCAGCAGCTTGGACCCGACAGTCTCCTACGAGCAGTACTTC
J gene: TRBJ2-7
D gene: NA
clone size: NA
V gene: TRBV5-6

CDR3 protein: CASSLYLGSPLHF
CDR3 DNA: TGTGCCAGCAGCTTGTACCTAGGTTCACCCCTCCACTTT
J gene: TRBJ1-6
D gene: NA
clone size: NA
V gene: TRBV5-5

CDR3 protein: CASSLVQGGGETQYF
CDR3 DNA: TGTGCCAGCAGCTTGGTGCAGGGAGGGGGAGAGACCCAGTACTTC
J gene: TRBJ2-5
D gene: NA
clone size: NA
V gene: TRBV5-4

CDR3 protein: CASSALGGGNTIYF
CDR3 DNA: TGTGCCAGCAGCGCCCTCGGGGGTGGAAACACCATATATTTT
J gene: TRBJ1-3
D gene: NA
clone size: NA
V gene: TRBV7-8

CDR3 protein: CASSSPASNQPQHF
CDR3 DNA: TGTGCCAGCAGTTCTCCAGCGAGCAATCAGCCCCAGCATTTT
J gene: TRBJ1-5
D gene: NA
clone size: once
V gene: TRBV28

CDR3 protein: CASSLRDQPQHF
CDR3 DNA: TGTGCCAGCAGCTTAAGAGATCAGCCCCAGCATTTT
J gene: TRBJ1-5
D gene: NA
clone size: NA
V gene: TRBV7-9

CDR3 protein: CASSSVTSGRYSYEQYF
CDR3 DNA: TGTGCCAGCAGTTCGGTGACTAGCGGTCGCTACTCCTACGAGCAGTACTTC
J gene: TRBJ2-7
D gene: TRBD2
clone size: NA
V gene: TRBV27

CDR3 protein: CASSQEVGREAKTRF
CDR3 DNA: TGCGCCAGCAGCCAGGAAGTTGGGCGGGAGGCCAAGACTCGATTT
J gene: TRBJ2-3
D gene: TRBD2
clone size: NA
V gene: TRBV4-1

CDR3 protein: CASSFGWVGESSYNEQFF
CDR3 DNA: TGTGCCAGCAGTTTCGGGTGGGTCGGGGAAAGCTCCTACAATGAGCAGTTCTTC
J gene: TRBJ2-1
D gene: NA
clone size: NA
V gene: TRBV27

CDR3 protein: CASSEFGQLNQPQHF
CDR3 DNA: TGTGCCAGCAGTGAGTTTGGACAGCTCAATCAGCCCCAGCATTTT
J gene: TRBJ1-5
D gene: NA
clone size: NA
V gene: TRBV6-1

CDR3 protein: CASSVQPGEAFF
CDR3 DNA: TGTGCCAGCAGCGTACAACCCGGGGAAGCTTTCTTT
J gene: TRBJ1-1
D gene: NA
clone size: NA
V gene: TRBV9

CDR3 protein: CASSVTGDYSGNTIYF
CDR3 DNA: TGTGCCAGCAGCGTAACTGGGGACTACTCTGGAAACACCATATATTTT
J gene: TRBJ1-3
D gene: NA
clone size: NA
V gene: TRBV9

CDR3 protein: CASSQTIGSWVTQYF
CDR3 DNA: TGTGCCAGCAGCCAAACCATAGGGAGTTGGGTTACGCAGTATTTT
J gene: TRBJ2-3
D gene: NA
clone size: NA
V gene: TRBV21-1

CDR3 protein: CASSVAPSGSSYNEQFF
CDR3 DNA: TGTGCCAGCAGCGTAGCCCCTAGCGGGAGCTCCTACAATGAGCAGTTCTTC
J gene: TRBJ2-1
D gene: TRBD2
clone size: NA
V gene: TRBV9

CDR3 protein: CASSPGTGGETQYF
CDR3 DNA: TGTGCCAGCAGCCCGGGAACGGGAGGCGAGACCCAGTACTTC
J gene: TRBJ2-5
D gene: TRBD2
clone size: NA
V gene: TRBV11-3

CDR3 protein: CASNDRELLDTQYF
CDR3 DNA: TGTGCCAGCAACGACCGGGAATTGTTGGATACGCAGTATTTT
J gene: TRBJ2-3
D gene: NA
clone size: NA
V gene: TRBV2

CDR3 protein: CASSVGAGGYNEQFF
CDR3 DNA: TGTGCCAGCAGCGTAGGGGCAGGGGGCTACAATGAGCAGTTCTTC
J gene: TRBJ2-1
D gene: TRBD1
clone size: NA
V gene: TRBV9

CDR3 protein: CASSRGSNPGEQFF
CDR3 DNA: TGTGCCAGCAGCAGAGGGTCCAATCCCGGGGAGCAGTTCTTC
J gene: TRBJ2-1
D gene: NA
clone size: NA
V gene: TRBV6-4

CDR3 protein: CASREGNNEQFF
CDR3 DNA: TGTGCCAGCAGGGAGGGGAACAATGAGCAGTTCTTC
J gene: TRBJ2-1
D gene: NA
clone size: NA
V gene: TRBV6-5

CDR3 protein: CASSLDSRGDTQYF
CDR3 DNA: TGTGCCAGCAGTTTAGACAGCCGGGGGGATACGCAGTATTTT
J gene: TRBJ2-3
D gene: NA
clone size: NA
V gene: TRBV27

CDR3 protein: CASSLIQGKLFF
CDR3 DNA: TGTGCCAGCAGCTTGATCCAGGGAAAACTGTTTTTT
J gene: TRBJ1-4
D gene: NA
clone size: NA
V gene: TRBV5-5

CDR3 protein: CASSSGSLGNEQFF
CDR3 DNA: TGTGCCAGCAGCTCCGGGAGCCTGGGTAATGAGCAGTTCTTC
J gene: TRBJ2-1
D gene: NA
clone size: NA
V gene: TRBV11-3

CDR3 protein: CASSLAYNEQFF
CDR3 DNA: TGCGCCAGCAGCTTGGCGTACAATGAGCAGTTCTTC
J gene: TRBJ2-1
D gene: NA
clone size: NA
V gene: TRBV5-1

CDR3 protein: CASSLGQLNGYTF
CDR3 DNA: TGCGCCAGCAGCTTAGGACAGCTCAATGGCTACACCTTC
J gene: TRBJ1-2
D gene: NA
clone size: NA
V gene: TRBV5-1

CDR3 protein: CASSKKRTGLYFTDTQYF
CDR3 DNA: TGTGCCAGCAGCAAAAAGCGGACAGGCCTATATTTCACAGATACGCAGTATTTT
J gene: TRBJ2-3
D gene: TRBD1
clone size: once
V gene: TRBV27

CDR3 protein: CASSLQGALYEQYF
CDR3 DNA: TGTGCCAGCAGCTTACAAGGGGCCCTCTACGAGCAGTACTTC
J gene: TRBJ2-7
D gene: NA
clone size: NA
V gene: TRBV11-2

CDR3 protein: CASSLVGQGMWETQYF
CDR3 DNA: TGTGCCAGCAGCTTAGTGGGACAGGGCATGTGGGAGACCCAGTACTTC
J gene: TRBJ2-5
D gene: TRBD1
clone size: NA
V gene: TRBV7-8

CDR3 protein: CSVGSSAYNEQFF
CDR3 DNA: TGCAGCGTTGGCTCTAGCGCCTACAATGAGCAGTTCTTC
J gene: TRBJ2-1
D gene: NA
clone size: NA
V gene: TRBV29-1

CDR3 protein: CASSIMGQDQPQHF
CDR3 DNA: TGTGCCAGTAGTATCATGGGCCAGGATCAGCCCCAGCATTTT
J gene: TRBJ1-5
D gene: NA
clone size: once
V gene: TRBV19

CDR3 protein: CASSFLDSGSRNEQFF
CDR3 DNA: TGTGCCAGCAGTTTCTTGGATAGCGGGAGTAGGAATGAGCAGTTCTTC
J gene: TRBJ2-1
D gene: TRBD2
clone size: NA
V gene: TRBV27

CDR3 protein: CAWSVRQGVATGELFF
CDR3 DNA: TGTGCCTGGAGTGTAAGACAGGGAGTCGCCACCGGGGAGCTGTTTTTT
J gene: TRBJ2-2
D gene: TRBD1
clone size: NA
V gene: TRBV30

CDR3 protein: CASSLKQGYGYTF
CDR3 DNA: TGTGCCAGCAGCTTGAAACAGGGGTATGGCTACACCTTC
J gene: TRBJ1-2
D gene: TRBD1
clone size: NA
V gene: TRBV11-2

CDR3 protein: CASSYNPVFYEQYF
CDR3 DNA: TGTGCCAGCAGTTATAACCCGGTATTCTACGAGCAGTACTTC
J gene: TRBJ2-7
D gene: NA
clone size: NA
V gene: TRBV6-6

CDR3 protein: CASSKTGGREYEQYF
CDR3 DNA: TGTGCCAGCAGCAAAACAGGGGGCAGGGAATACGAGCAGTACTTC
J gene: TRBJ2-7
D gene: TRBD1
clone size: NA
V gene: TRBV7-9

CDR3 protein: CASSLAPRDRVDYGYTF
CDR3 DNA: TGCGCCAGCAGCTTGGCTCCCCGCGACAGGGTCGACTATGGCTACACCTTC
J gene: TRBJ1-2
D gene: TRBD1
clone size: NA
V gene: TRBV5-1

CDR3 protein: CASSQTGISYEQYF
CDR3 DNA: TGTGCCAGCAGTCAAACAGGGATCTCCTACGAGCAGTACTTC
J gene: TRBJ2-7
D gene: NA
clone size: NA
V gene: TRBV27

CDR3 protein: CASSELATSTDTQYF
CDR3 DNA: TGTGCCAGCAGCGAGCTAGCAACTAGCACAGATACGCAGTATTTT
J gene: TRBJ2-3
D gene: NA
clone size: NA
V gene: TRBV2

CDR3 protein: CASSMPGQGGTEAFF
CDR3 DNA: TGTGCCAGCAGCATGCCGGGACAGGGAGGCACTGAAGCTTTCTTT
J gene: TRBJ1-1
D gene: NA
clone size: few
V gene: TRBV21-1

CDR3 protein: CASSEPGQGKKLFF
CDR3 DNA: TGTGCCAGCAGCGAGCCGGGACAGGGTAAAAAACTGTTTTTT
J gene: TRBJ1-4
D gene: TRBD1
clone size: NA
V gene: TRBV6-1